A single sample gave rise to the 18 T cell receptor beta chains below, sequenced in a study of blood T cell repertoires in COVID-19. TCRdb's table, derived via immunoSEQ multiplex PCR, lists solely in-frame clones and lacks some. The sample has roughly 78,000 clones; around 80% are singletons. Sequencing was carried out using peripheral blood. The receptors were sampled from a man in his fifties with COVID-19, enrolled during active disease.

This clone was seen a single time. Other nucleotide sequences from this sample produce the same CDR3. The gene calls are TRBV28 and TRBJ2-3; unclear D gene. The CDR3 is 14 residues long. Trimming shortened V by 2 bases and J by 0 bases, and 6 bases separated the two germline ends. Germline values: CDR1 MDHEN, CDR2 SYDVKM. CDR3: CASSLAGSTDTQYF. The CDR3 nucleotides read TGTGCCAGCAGTTTAGCAGGTAGCACAGATACGCAGTATTTT.

The J gene is TRBJ1-2, the V gene TRBV7-2; D is uncertain. Per germline, CDR1 SGHTA and CDR2 FQGNSA. Between the trimmed V and J ends, which lost 5 bases and 6 bases, there was a span of 16 bases. The CDR3 covers 14 residues. DNA for the CDR3: TGTGCCAGCAGCCTTACGGCCTTGGGCCATGGCTACACCTTC. It encodes CASSLTALGHGYTF.

This sequence joins TRBV25-1 and TRBJ2-2; 10 bases are shared with TRBD2. Germline CDR1 reads MGHDK; CDR2 reads SYGVNS. The CDR3 loop spans 16 amino acids. After removal of 2 bases from V and 3 bases from J, the junction contained 3 bases not matched to a gene. CDR3 coding DNA: TGTGCCAGCAGTGAAGAGCGGGAGGGATACACCGGGGAGCTGTTTTTT. Encoded protein: CASSEEREGYTGELFF.

This chain joins TRBV29-1 and TRBJ2-7, with unresolved D. In germline, CDR1 is SQVTM, CDR2 ANQGSEA. CDR3 length: 12 amino acids. V dropped 0 bases and J dropped 5 bases, with 8 bases sitting between them. The CDR3 nucleotides are TGCAGCGTTGAAGATATGGCGGACGAGCAGTACTTC. The encoded protein is CSVEDMADEQYF.

The chain is built from TRBV30 and TRBJ2-5; D is ambiguous. The CDR3 has 12 residues. Germline V lookup: CDR1 GTSNPN, CDR2 SVGIG (reference sequence). The germline V and J ends were trimmed by 4 bases and 0 bases, with 6 bases remaining between them. CDR3: CAWKRDQETQYF. As DNA, the CDR3 is TGTGCCTGGAAACGGGACCAAGAGACCCAGTACTTC.

Written as DNA, the CDR3 is TGTGCCAGCAGGGGACAAGACAGACCCGCTAACTATGGCTACACCTTC. Translated: CASRGQDRPANYGYTF. V and J are TRBV7-2 and TRBJ1-2; tentative D call: TRBD1 (6 bases). CDR3 length: 16 residues. In germline, CDR1 is SGHTA, CDR2 FQGNSA. Trimming took off 6 bases at V and 0 bases at J, with 17 bases between the two ends. Full variable domain (remainder filled in from reference TRBV7-2 and TRBJ1-2): GAGVSQSPSNKVTEKGKDVELRCDPISGHTALYWYRQSLGQGLEFLIYFQGNSAPDKSGLPSDRFSAERTGGSVSTLTIQRTQQEDSAVYLCASRGQDRPANYGYTFGSGTRLTVV.

The genes are TRBV6-5 and TRBJ2-1; D possibly corresponds to TRBD2 (6 bases). The V gene lost 7 bases and the J gene lost 7 bases, with 11 bases spanning the gap. The germline V gene encodes CDR1 MNHEY and CDR2 SVGAGI. The CDR3 has 12 amino acids. CDR3 sequence reads: CASTPGGNEQFF. The CDR3 nucleotides are TGTGCCAGCACCCCAGGAGGGAATGAGCAGTTCTTC.

The chain couples TRBV19 to TRBJ2-2; 11 bases agree with TRBD2. From germline, CDR1 is LNHDA and CDR2 SQIVND (reference sequence). After removal of 8 bases from V and 8 bases from J, the junction contained 13 bases not matched to a gene. This CDR3 has 16 residues. CDR3 nucleotide sequence: TGTGCCAGTGGGTCTAGCGGGAGGACGACGGGGGGGGAGCTGTTTTTT. As protein: CASGSSGRTTGGELFF.

The V call is TRBV5-1, the J call TRBJ1-1; 7 bases align to TRBD1. Germline loops: CDR1 SGHRS, CDR2 YFSETQ. The CDR3 contains 16 residues. Unmatched junction bases numbered 6, after V lost 0 bases and J lost 1 base. In nucleotides, the CDR3 is TGCGCCAGCAGCTTGGTGCTCCAGGGGGGGAACACTGAAGCTTTCTTT. Translation gives CASSLVLQGGNTEAFF.

This chain connects TRBV28 to TRBJ2-3; 10 nucleotides line up with TRBD1. J lost 2 bases, V lost 6 bases, and 8 bases had no gene match. CDR3 length: 16 amino acids. Germline CDR1 MDHEN, CDR2 SYDVKM. The CDR3 coding sequence is TGTGCCAGCAGCCTAGGGACAGGGGTATACACAGATACGCAGTATTTT. Its protein product is CASSLGTGVYTDTQYF.

This chain connects TRBV5-1 to TRBJ2-1, with 9 bases that match TRBD2. J gave up 10 bases and V 5 bases, and 7 bases lay outside the gene matches. The length of the CDR3 is 13 residues. Germline V gives CDR1 SGHRS, CDR2 YFSETQ. CDR3 sequence: CASRPTSGPEQFF. DNA for the CDR3: TGCGCCAGCAGACCGACTAGCGGACCCGAGCAGTTCTTC.

The V and J genes are TRBV12-3 or TRBV12-4 and TRBJ2-7; D may be TRBD2 (5 bases). There are 11 residues in the CDR3. V was clipped by 6 bases and J by 7 bases, with 10 bases between them. CDR3 amino acids: CASSPGWEQYF. The CDR3 nucleotides read TGTGCCAGCAGCCCGGGGTGGGAGCAGTACTTC.

The V gene is TRBV4-3, the J gene TRBJ1-1, with D possibly matching TRBD1 (6 bases). Germline V gene data show CDR1 as LGHNA and CDR2 as YSLEER. V was pared by 4 bases and J by 7 bases, with 10 bases between. The length of the CDR3 is 12 residues. The CDR3 region has the DNA TGCGCCAGCAGCCGAACACAGGGTGAAGCTTTCTTT. Residues: CASSRTQGEAFF.

The CDR3 region is CASSLLGGDGYEQYF. DNA of the CDR3: TGTGCCAGCAGCTTACTAGGTGGAGACGGTTACGAGCAGTACTTC. The V call is TRBV5-4, the J call TRBJ2-7; a possible D gene is TRBD2 (5 bases). In germline, CDR1 is SGHNT, CDR2 YYREEE (reference sequence). The CDR3 sequence is 15 residues long. V was cut by 2 bases and J by 4 bases, with 16 bases left in between.

This clone occurred once. This chain joins TRBV7-2 and TRBJ1-5; TRBD1 might be the D (5 bases). Deletions cut 5 bases from V and 0 bases from J, with 8 bases between. The CDR3 consists of 14 residues. Germline lookup yields CDR1 SGHTA and CDR2 FQGNSA. CDR3 region: CASSRTYSNQPQHF. The CDR3 region has the DNA TGTGCCAGCAGCCGGACATATAGCAATCAGCCCCAGCATTTT.

CDR3 DNA sequence: TGTGCCAGTAGTCCCCGACTAGCGGGAGCCCAAGAGACCCAGTACTTC. Amino acids: CASSPRLAGAQETQYF. This chain uses TRBV19 with TRBJ2-5; 12 bases match TRBD2. V gave up 5 bases and J gave up 1 base; unmatched junction bases: 5. Germline assignment: CDR1 LNHDA and CDR2 SQIVND (reference sequence). The CDR3 is made up of 16 amino acids.

To note about this clone: The same CDR3 can be traced to other DNA sequences in this sample. The chain carries TRBV28 and TRBJ2-7; 7 positions match TRBD2. CDR1 MDHEN and CDR2 SYDVKM come from the germline V gene. The V segment lost 5 bases and the J segment 2 bases; nucleotides outside the gene matches: 6. The CDR3 sequence is 14 residues long. CDR3 region: CASSPSGRAYEQYF. In nucleotides, the CDR3 is TGTGCCAGCAGTCCCTCGGGGAGGGCCTACGAGCAGTACTTC.

DNA of the CDR3: TGTGCCAGCAGCTTAGCCGCTAGCAATGAGCAGTTCTTC. Its translation: CASSLAASNEQFF. The chain combines TRBV11-2 with TRBJ2-1; D ambiguous. The CDR3 has 13 residues. Trimming took 1 base from V and 6 from J, leaving 7 bases between them. Germline V gives CDR1 SGHAT, CDR2 FQNNGV. The variable domain in full, with the rest retrieved from reference TRBV11-2 and TRBJ2-1, is EAGVAQSPRYKIIEKRQSVAFWCNPISGHATLYWYQQILGQGPKLLIQFQNNGVVDDSQLPKDRFSAERLKGVDSTLKIQPAKLEDSAVYLCASSLAASNEQFFGPGTRLTVL.